A selection of T cell receptor beta chains follows, all from one sample in a study of T cells in Graves' hyperthyroidism and ophthalmopathy. TCRdb recomputed calls from the multiplex PCR reads with MiXCR, one row per CDR3 protein. The sample has roughly 330,000 distinct CDR3 sequences, over 15% seen once. Source material: blood. The origin of the receptors is a man aged 25-45 years with Graves' hyperthyroidism. The conserved cysteine and the conserved F or W are not part of the CDR3 here. Only part of the rows carry a size: once, few, many, or a class if the clone is expanded.

clone size	V gene	J gene	CDR3 protein
many	TRBV12-3/TRBV12-4	TRBJ1-3	ASSFGGLSGNTIY
few	TRBV15	TRBJ1-1	ATSIYRNTEAF
NA	TRBV5-1	TRBJ2-4	ASRPPGQQNIQY
many	TRBV20-1	TRBJ2-7	SARDPQGTGATYEQY
NA	TRBV5-1	TRBJ1-6	ASSLEGGNSPLH
many	TRBV3-1	TRBJ1-2	ASSQVGGYT
many	TRBV11-2	TRBJ2-2	ASRTDLGELF
NA	TRBV19	TRBJ1-3	ASRPPTGAGNTIY
many	TRBV20-1	TRBJ2-3	SARDRRGEDTQY
NA	TRBV28	TRBJ1-2	ASSTSGGGYGHT